This TCR beta chain comes out of a study of OX40 agonist ivuxolimab in advanced cancers. Study summary: Patient treatment consisted of intravenous ivuxolimab administration every 2 weeks at 0.01 to 10 mg/kg. Broader study findings: CD4+ and CD8+ blood T cells expanded clonally by week 6 at 0.1 to 3.0 mg/kg.

CDR1 is SGHRS, CDR2 YFSETQ, per germline. The CDR3 contains 15 residues. The V and J ends lost 5 bases and 7 bases respectively, with 19 bases between them. The data were produced by immunoSEQ multiplex PCR, yet TCRdb's version contains in-frame clones alone and is incomplete. The sample shows approximately 35,000 clones, around 93% of them seen only once. As to this clone: The antigen is undetermined.

The chain has TRBV5-1 and TRBJ2-1, with D unclear. This clonotype was sampled from an adult with an advanced solid tumor such as melanoma, head and neck, liver or kidney cancer. The specimen comprised CD4+ or CD8+ T cells sorted from blood, sampled in a trial of the OX40 agonist ivuxolimab. This chain's CDR3 is CASSFLWANTNEQFF. In nucleotides, the CDR3 is TGCGCCAGCAGTTTTTTGTGGGCGAATACAAATGAGCAGTTCTTC.